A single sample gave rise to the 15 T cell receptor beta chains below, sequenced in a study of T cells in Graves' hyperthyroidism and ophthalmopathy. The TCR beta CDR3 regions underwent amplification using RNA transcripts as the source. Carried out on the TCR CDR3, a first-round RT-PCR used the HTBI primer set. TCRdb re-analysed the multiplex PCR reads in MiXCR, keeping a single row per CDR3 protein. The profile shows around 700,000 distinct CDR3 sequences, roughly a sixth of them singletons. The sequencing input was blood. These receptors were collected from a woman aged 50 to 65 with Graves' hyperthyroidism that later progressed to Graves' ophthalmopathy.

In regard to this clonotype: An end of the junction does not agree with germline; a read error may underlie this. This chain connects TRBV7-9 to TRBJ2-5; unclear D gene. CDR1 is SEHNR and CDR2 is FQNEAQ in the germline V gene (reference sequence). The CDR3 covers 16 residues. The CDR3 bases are TGTGCCAGCAGATTAGGGATAAACTACCCGAGTGAGACCCAGTACTTC. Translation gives CASRLGINYPSETQYF. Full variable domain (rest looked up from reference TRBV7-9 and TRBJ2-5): DTGVSQNPRHKITKRGQNVTFRCDPISEHNRLYWYRQTLGQGPEFLTYFQNEAQLEKSRLLSDRFSAERPKGSFSTLEIQRTEQGDSAMYLCASRLGINYPSETQYFGPGTRLLVL.

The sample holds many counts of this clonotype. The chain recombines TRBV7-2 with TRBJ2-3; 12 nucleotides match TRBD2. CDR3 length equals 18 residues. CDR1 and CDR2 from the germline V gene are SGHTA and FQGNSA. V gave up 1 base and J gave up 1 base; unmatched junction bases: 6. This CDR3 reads CASSLEGLAGYGTDTQYF. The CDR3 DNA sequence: TGTGCCAGCAGCTTAGAAGGACTAGCGGGGTATGGCACAGATACGCAGTATTTT.

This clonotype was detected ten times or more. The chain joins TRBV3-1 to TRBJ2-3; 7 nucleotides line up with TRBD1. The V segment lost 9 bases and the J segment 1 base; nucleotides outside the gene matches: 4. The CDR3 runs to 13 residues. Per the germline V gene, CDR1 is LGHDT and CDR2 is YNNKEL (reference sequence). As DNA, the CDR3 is TGTGCCAGTATCCAGGGGGGCACAGATACGCAGTATTTT. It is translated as CASIQGGTDTQYF.

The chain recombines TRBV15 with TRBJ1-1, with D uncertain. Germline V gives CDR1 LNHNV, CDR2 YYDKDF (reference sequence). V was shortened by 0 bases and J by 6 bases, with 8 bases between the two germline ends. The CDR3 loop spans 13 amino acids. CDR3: CATSREARAEAFF. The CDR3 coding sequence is TGTGCCACCAGCAGAGAGGCGCGGGCTGAAGCTTTCTTT.

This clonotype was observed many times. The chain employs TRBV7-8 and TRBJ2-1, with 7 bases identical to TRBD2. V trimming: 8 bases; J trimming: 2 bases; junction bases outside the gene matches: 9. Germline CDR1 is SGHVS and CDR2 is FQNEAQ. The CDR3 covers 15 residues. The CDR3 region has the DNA TGTGCCAGCTCCGGATTAGCGGGTCCCTACAATGAGCAGTTCTTC. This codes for CASSGLAGPYNEQFF. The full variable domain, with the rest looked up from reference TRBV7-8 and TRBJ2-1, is GAGVSQSPRYKVAKRGQDVALRCDPISGHVSLFWYQQALGQGPEFLTYFQNEAQLDKSGLPSDRFFAERPEGSVSTLKIQRTQQEDSAVYLCASSGLAGPYNEQFFGPGTRLTVL.

The CDR3 bases are TGTGCCAGTAGTTTCCGAAGACAGGGTAGCACAGATACGCAGTATTTT. Its translation is CASSFRRQGSTDTQYF. This chain uses TRBV19 with TRBJ2-3; 7 bases agree with TRBD1. V trimming: 5 bases; J trimming: 0 bases; junction bases outside the gene matches: 8. CDR3 length: 16 residues. Per germline, CDR1 LNHDA and CDR2 SQIVND (reference sequence).

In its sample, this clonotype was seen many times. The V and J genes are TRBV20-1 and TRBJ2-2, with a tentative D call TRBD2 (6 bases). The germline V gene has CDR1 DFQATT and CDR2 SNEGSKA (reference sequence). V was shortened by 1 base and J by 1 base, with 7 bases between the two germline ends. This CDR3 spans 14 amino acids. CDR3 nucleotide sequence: TGCAGTGCTAGAGTGCGGGAGAACACCGGGGAGCTGTTTTTT. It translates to CSARVRENTGELFF.

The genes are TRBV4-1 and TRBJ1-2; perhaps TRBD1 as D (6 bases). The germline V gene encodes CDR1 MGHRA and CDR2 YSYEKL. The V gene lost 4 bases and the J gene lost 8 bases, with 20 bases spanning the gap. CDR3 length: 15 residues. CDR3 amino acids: CASSPDGGLPEGYTF. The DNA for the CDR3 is TGCGCCAGCAGCCCAGATGGGGGCCTACCGGAGGGCTACACCTTC.

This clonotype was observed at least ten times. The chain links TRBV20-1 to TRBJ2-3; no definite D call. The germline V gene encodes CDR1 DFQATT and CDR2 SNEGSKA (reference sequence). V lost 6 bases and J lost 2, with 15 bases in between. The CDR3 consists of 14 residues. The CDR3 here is CSAVGPLSTDTQYF. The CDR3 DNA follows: TGCAGTGCCGTGGGCCCCCTTTCCACAGATACGCAGTATTTT.

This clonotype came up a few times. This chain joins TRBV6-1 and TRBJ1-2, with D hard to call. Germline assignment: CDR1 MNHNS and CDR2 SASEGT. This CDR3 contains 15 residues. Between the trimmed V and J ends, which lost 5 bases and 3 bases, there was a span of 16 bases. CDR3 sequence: CASSNPIVGHYGYTF. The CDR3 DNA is TGTGCCAGCAGTAACCCTATCGTTGGGCACTATGGCTACACCTTC.

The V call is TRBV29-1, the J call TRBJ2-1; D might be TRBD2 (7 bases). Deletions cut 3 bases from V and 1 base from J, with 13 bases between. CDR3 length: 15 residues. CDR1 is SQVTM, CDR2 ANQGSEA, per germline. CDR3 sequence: CSVEERGGSYNEQFF. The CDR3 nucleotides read TGCAGCGTTGAGGAAAGGGGGGGGTCCTACAATGAGCAGTTCTTC.

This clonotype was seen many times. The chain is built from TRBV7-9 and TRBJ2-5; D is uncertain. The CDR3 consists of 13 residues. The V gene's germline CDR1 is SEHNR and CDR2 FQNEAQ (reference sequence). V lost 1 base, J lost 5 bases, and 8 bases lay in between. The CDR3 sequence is CASSLDLRETQYF. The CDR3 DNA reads TGTGCCAGCAGCTTAGATTTGCGGGAGACCCAGTACTTC.

The CDR3 sequence: CASSQRHGDFDYEQFF. The DNA of the CDR3 is TGTGCCAGCAGCCAACGTCACGGGGACTTCGACTATGAGCAGTTCTTC. The V gene is TRBV4-2, the J gene TRBJ2-1; weak D call: TRBD2 (6 bases). Trimming removed 2 bases from V and 8 bases from J, with 19 bases in between. This CDR3 spans 16 amino acids. In germline, CDR1 is LGHNA, CDR2 YNFKEQ.

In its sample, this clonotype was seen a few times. CDR3: CASSLLGGRNTGELFF. CDR3 sequence (DNA): TGTGCCAGCAGCTTACTCGGGGGTCGGAACACCGGGGAGCTGTTTTTT. The chain uses TRBV7-9 and TRBJ2-2; possibly TRBD2 for D (6 bases). CDR3 length: 16 amino acids. With 2 bases removed from V and 1 base from J, the gap between germline ends came to 11 bases. Germline V gene lookup returns CDR1 SEHNR and CDR2 FQNEAQ (reference sequence). The entire variable domain, with the rest obtained from reference TRBV7-9 and TRBJ2-2, is as follows: DTGVSQNPRHKITKRGQNVTFRCDPISEHNRLYWYRQTLGQGPEFLTYFQNEAQLEKSRLLSDRFSAERPKGSFSTLEIQRTEQGDSAMYLCASSLLGGRNTGELFFGEGSRLTVL.

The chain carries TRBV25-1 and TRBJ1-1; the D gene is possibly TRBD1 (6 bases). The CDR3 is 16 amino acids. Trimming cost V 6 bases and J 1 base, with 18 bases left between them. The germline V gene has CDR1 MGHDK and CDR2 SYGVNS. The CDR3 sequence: CASRARRTDTNTEAFF. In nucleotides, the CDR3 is TGTGCCAGCAGAGCGCGGCGGACAGATACGAACACTGAAGCTTTCTTT.